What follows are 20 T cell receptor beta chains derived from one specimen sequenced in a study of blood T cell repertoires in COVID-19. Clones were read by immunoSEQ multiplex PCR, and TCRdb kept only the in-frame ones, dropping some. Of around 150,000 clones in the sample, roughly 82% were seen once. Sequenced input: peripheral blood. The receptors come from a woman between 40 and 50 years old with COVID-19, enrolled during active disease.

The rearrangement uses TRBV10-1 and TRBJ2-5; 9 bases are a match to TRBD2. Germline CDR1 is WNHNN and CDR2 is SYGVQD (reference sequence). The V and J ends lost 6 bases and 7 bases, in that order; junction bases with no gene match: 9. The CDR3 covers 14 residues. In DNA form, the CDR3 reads TGCGCCAGCAGGGTAGCGGGAGTCCTTGGGACCCAGTACTTC. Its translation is CASRVAGVLGTQYF.

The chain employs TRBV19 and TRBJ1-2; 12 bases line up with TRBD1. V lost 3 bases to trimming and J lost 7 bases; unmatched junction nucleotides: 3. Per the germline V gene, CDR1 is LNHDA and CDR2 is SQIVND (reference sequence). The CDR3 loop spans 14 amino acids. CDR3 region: CASSMGQGAGGYTF. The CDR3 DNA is TGTGCCAGTAGTATGGGACAGGGGGCAGGTGGCTACACCTTC.

The DNA of the CDR3 is TGTGCCAGCAGGGTGGACAGGGGGCAAGCCAAAAACATTCAGTACTTC. Translating it yields CASRVDRGQAKNIQYF. The V call is TRBV6-9, the J call TRBJ2-4; 11 nucleotides match TRBD1. The CDR3 covers 16 residues. The V and J ends lost 6 bases and 0 bases, in that order; junction bases with no gene match: 4. Looked up from germline, CDR1 is MNHGY and CDR2 is SVAAGI.

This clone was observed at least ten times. The CDR3, as DNA: TGTGCCAGCAGTGCCTTACAGGGGGGAGCCCTCCACTTT. Translation: CASSALQGGALHF. This rearrangement joins TRBV2 to TRBJ1-6; 8 positions match TRBD1. CDR3 length: 13 amino acids. CDR1 and CDR2 (germline): SNHLY, FYNNEI. Unmatched junction bases numbered 7, after V lost 4 bases and J lost 14 bases.

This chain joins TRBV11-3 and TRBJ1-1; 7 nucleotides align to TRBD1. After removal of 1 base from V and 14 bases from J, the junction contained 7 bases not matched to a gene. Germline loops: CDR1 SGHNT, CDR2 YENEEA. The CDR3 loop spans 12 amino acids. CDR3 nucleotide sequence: TGTGCCAGCAGCTTAGCTGACAGGGAGGTCTTCTTT. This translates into CASSLADREVFF.

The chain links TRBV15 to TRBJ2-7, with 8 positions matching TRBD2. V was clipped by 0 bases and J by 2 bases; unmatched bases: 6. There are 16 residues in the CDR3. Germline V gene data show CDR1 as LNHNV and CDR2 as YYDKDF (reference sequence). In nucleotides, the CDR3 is TGTGCCACCAGCAGAGAAGGACGGGAGGGCCCCTACGAGCAGTACTTC. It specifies CATSREGREGPYEQYF.

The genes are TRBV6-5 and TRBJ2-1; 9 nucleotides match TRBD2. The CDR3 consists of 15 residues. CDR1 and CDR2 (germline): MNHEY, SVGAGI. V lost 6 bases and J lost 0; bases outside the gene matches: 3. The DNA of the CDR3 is TGTGCCAGCAGGCGTAGCGGGGGCTCCTACAATGAGCAGTTCTTC. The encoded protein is CASRRSGGSYNEQFF.

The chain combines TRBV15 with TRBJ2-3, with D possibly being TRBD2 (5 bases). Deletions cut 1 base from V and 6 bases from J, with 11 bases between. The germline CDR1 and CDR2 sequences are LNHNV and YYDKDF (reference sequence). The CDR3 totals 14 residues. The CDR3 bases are TGTGCCACCAGCAGAGGTCGGTCGGGGGATACGCAGTATTTT. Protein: CATSRGRSGDTQYF.

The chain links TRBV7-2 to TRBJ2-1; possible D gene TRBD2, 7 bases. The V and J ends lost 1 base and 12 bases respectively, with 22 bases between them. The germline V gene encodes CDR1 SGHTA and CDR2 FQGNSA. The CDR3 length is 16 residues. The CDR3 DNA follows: TGTGCCAGCAGCTTAGTGGGGGCTAGCGGTCTACAGAGGCAGTTCTTC. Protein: CASSLVGASGLQRQFF. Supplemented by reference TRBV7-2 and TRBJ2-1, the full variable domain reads GAGVSQSPSNKVTEKGKDVELRCDPISGHTALYWYRQSLGQGLEFLIYFQGNSAPDKSGLPSDRFSAERTGGSVSTLTIQRTQQEDSAVYLCASSLVGASGLQRQFFGPGTRLTVL.

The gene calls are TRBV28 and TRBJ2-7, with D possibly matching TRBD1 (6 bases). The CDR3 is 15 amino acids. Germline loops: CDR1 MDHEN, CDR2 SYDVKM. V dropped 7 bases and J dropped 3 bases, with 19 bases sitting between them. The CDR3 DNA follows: TGTGCCAGCACCGCGATTGGGGGCGAGCGCTACGAGCAGTACTTC. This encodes CASTAIGGERYEQYF.

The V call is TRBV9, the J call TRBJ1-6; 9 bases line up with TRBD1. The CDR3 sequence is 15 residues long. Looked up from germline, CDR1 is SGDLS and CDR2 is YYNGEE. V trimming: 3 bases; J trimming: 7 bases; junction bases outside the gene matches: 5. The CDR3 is CASSGTGAANSPLHF. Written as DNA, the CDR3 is TGTGCCAGCAGCGGGACAGGGGCCGCCAATTCACCCCTCCACTTT.

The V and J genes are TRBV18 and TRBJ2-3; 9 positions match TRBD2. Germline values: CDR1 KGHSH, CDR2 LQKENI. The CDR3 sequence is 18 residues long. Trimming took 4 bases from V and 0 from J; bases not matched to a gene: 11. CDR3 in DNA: TGTGCCAGCTCACTTGCTATGCTAGCGGGGACTAGCACAGATACGCAGTATTTT. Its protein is CASSLAMLAGTSTDTQYF.

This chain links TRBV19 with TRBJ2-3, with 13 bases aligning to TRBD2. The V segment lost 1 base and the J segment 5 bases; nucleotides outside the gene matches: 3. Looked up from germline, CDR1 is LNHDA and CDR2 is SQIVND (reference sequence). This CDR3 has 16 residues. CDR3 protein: CASSIVTSGGGDTQYF. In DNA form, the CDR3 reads TGTGCCAGTAGTATAGTTACTAGCGGGGGGGGAGATACGCAGTATTTT.

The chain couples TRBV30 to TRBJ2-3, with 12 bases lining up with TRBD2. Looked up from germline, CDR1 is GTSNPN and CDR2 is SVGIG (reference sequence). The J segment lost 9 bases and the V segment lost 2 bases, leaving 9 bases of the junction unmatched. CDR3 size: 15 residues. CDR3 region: CAWSRLAGDSDTQYF. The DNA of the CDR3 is TGTGCCTGGAGTCGACTAGCGGGAGATTCTGACACGCAGTATTTT.

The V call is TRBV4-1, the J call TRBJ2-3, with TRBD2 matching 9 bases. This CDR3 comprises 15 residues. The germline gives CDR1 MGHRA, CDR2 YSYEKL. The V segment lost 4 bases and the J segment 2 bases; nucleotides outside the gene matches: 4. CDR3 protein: CASSRASGNTDTQYF. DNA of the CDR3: TGCGCCAGCAGCCGGGCTAGCGGGAACACAGATACGCAGTATTTT.

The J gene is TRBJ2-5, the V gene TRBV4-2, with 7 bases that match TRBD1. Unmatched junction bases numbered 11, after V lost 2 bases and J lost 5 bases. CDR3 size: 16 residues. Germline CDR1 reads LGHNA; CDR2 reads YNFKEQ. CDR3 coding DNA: TGTGCCAGCAGCCAAAGCCCGGGACAGTCTTCGGAGACCCAGTACTTC. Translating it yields CASSQSPGQSSETQYF.

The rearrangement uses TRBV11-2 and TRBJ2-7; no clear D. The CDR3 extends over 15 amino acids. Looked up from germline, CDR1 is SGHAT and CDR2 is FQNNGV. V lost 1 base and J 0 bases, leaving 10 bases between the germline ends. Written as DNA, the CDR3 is TGTGCCAGCAGCTTAGGGATAGCAACCTCCTACGAGCAGTACTTC. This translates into CASSLGIATSYEQYF.

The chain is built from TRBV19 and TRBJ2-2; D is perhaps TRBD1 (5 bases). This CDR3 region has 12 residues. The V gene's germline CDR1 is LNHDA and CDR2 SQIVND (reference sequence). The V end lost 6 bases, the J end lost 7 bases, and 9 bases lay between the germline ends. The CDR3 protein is CASSYQGGELFF. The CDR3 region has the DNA TGTGCCAGTAGCTACCAGGGCGGGGAGCTGTTTTTT.

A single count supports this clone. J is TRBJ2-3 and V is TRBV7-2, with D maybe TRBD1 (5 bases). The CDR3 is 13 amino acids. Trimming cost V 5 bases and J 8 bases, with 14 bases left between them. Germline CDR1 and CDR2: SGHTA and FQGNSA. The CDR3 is CASSPQTQGTQYF. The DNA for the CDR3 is TGTGCCAGCAGCCCCCAAACCCAGGGTACGCAGTATTTT.

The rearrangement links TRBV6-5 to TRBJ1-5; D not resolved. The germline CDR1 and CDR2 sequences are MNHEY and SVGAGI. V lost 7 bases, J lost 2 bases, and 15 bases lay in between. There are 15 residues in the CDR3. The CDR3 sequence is CASIFSHGGNQPQHF. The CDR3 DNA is TGTGCCAGCATTTTTTCACACGGGGGCAATCAGCCCCAGCATTTT.